Below, one T cell receptor (beta chain) is given with its context. This sample stems from a study of shared clonotypes between healthy human individuals. Only in-frame clones appear in the TCRdb table, and some are missing; sequencing was by immunoSEQ multiplex PCR. The data hold about 680,000 clones, with more than 70% observed a single time. Germline loops: CDR1 SGHRS, CDR2 YFSETQ. This CDR3 contains 13 residues. V was pared by 4 bases and J by 6 bases, with 14 bases between. The sequencing sample was made of memory CD4+ T cells sorted from blood. Subset described: CD45RA-negative fraction. The rearrangement uses TRBV5-1 and TRBJ2-7; D could derive from TRBD1 or TRBD2 (5 bases each). The TCR originated in a woman in her thirties in good health. The CDR3 coding sequence is TGCGCCAGCAGCAACCCTGGGGGTCGCGAGCAGTACTTC. Protein sequence: CASSNPGGREQYF.